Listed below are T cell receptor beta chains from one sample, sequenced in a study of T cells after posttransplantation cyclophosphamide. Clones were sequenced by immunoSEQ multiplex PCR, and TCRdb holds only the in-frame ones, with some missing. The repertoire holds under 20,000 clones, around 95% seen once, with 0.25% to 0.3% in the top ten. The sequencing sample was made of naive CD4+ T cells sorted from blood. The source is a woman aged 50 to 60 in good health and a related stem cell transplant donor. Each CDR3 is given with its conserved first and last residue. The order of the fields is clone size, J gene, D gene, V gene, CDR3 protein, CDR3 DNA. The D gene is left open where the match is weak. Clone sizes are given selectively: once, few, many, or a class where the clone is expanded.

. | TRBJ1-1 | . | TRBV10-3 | CAISESRGGAAFF | TGTGCCATCAGTGAGTCGAGGGGGGGGGCTGCTTTCTTT
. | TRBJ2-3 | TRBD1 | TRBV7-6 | CASSPRDREITDTQYF | TGTGCCAGCAGCCCGAGGGACAGGGAAATCACAGATACGCAGTATTTT
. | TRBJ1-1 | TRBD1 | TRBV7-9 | CASSLALGQGGAFF | TGTGCCAGCAGCTTAGCGCTGGGCCAGGGGGGCGCTTTCTTT
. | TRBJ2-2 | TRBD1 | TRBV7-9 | CASGGQGTGELFF | TGTGCCAGCGGTGGACAGGGGACCGGGGAGCTGTTTTTT
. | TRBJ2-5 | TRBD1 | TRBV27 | CASSPGTGRETQYF | TGTGCCAGCAGTCCCGGGACAGGGCGAGAGACCCAGTACTTC
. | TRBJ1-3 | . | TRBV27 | CASSLSGGFSGNTIYF | TGTGCCAGCAGTTTATCGGGGGGATTCTCTGGAAACACCATATATTTT
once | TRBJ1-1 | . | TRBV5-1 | CASSLGQVNTEAFF | TGCGCCAGCAGCTTGGGGCAGGTGAACACTGAAGCTTTCTTT
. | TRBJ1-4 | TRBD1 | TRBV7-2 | CASSLVKDRAEKLFF | TGTGCCAGCAGCTTAGTGAAGGACAGGGCTGAAAAACTGTTTTTT
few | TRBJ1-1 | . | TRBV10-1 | CASSEQGSTEAFF | TGCGCCAGCAGCGAACAGGGTTCCACTGAAGCTTTCTTT
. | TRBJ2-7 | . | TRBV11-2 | CASSSQALLSYEQYF | TGTGCCAGCAGCTCGCAGGCCCTCCTGTCCTACGAGCAGTACTTC
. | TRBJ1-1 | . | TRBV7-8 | CASSSLPLPEAFF | TGTGCCAGCAGCTCCCTCCCCCTCCCCGAAGCTTTCTTT
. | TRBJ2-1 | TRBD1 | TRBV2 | CAGERDRDRARNEQFF | TGTGCCGGCGAGAGAGACCGGGACAGGGCCCGTAATGAGCAGTTCTTC
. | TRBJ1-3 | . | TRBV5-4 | CASSKISGNTIYF | TGTGCCAGCAGTAAAATCTCTGGAAACACCATATATTTT
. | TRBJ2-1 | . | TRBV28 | CASSFGLAGREQFF | TGTGCCAGCAGTTTTGGGTTGGCGGGACGTGAGCAGTTCTTC
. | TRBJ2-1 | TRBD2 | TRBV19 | CASSAGLAYEQFF | TGTGCCAGTAGTGCGGGACTAGCGTATGAGCAGTTCTTC
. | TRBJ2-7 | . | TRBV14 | CASSQYLPGRTYEQYF | TGTGCCAGCAGCCAATATTTGCCGGGGAGGACCTACGAGCAGTACTTC
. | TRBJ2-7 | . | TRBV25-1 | CASSDSEQYF | TGTGCCAGCAGTGACAGCGAGCAGTACTTC
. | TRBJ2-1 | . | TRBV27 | CASSFYLLGGSYNEQFF | TGTGCCAGCAGTTTCTACCTTTTGGGGGGCTCCTACAATGAGCAGTTCTTC
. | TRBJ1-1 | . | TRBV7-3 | CASSLRRNTEAFF | TGTGCCAGCAGCTTACGGAGGAACACTGAAGCTTTCTTT
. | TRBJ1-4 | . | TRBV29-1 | CSTKEGEKLFF | TGCAGCACAAAGGAGGGGGAAAAACTGTTTTTT
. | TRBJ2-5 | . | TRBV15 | CATSRDRRATAQYF | TGTGCCACCAGCAGAGATCGCAGGGCTACGGCCCAGTACTTC
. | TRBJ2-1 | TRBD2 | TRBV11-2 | CASSLVAGEVAEQFF | TGTGCCAGCAGCTTAGTAGCGGGAGAGGTCGCTGAGCAGTTCTTC
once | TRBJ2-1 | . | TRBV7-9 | CASSPVGWDSNSYNEQFF | TGTGCCAGCAGCCCCGTCGGGTGGGACTCAAACTCCTACAATGAGCAGTTCTTC
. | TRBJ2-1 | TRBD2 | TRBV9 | CASSVWTSGRAQDNEQFF | TGTGCCAGCAGCGTATGGACTAGCGGGAGGGCCCAGGACAATGAGCAGTTCTTC
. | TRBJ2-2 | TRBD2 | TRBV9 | CASSVGLVPGELFF | TGTGCCAGCAGCGTGGGACTAGTCCCCGGGGAGCTGTTTTTT
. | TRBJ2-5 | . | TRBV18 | CASPRVPGEETQYF | TGTGCCAGCCCACGGGTCCCAGGGGAAGAGACCCAGTACTTC
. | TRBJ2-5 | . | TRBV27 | CASTLTGLPRETQYF | TGTGCCAGCACTCTCACGGGACTCCCGAGGGAGACCCAGTACTTC
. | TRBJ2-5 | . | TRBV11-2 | CASSLVQGPETQYF | TGTGCCAGCAGCTTAGTCCAGGGCCCAGAGACCCAGTACTTC
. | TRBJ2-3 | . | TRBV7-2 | CASSLYRTPGDTQYF | TGTGCCAGCAGCTTGTACCGGACACCCGGAGATACGCAGTATTTT